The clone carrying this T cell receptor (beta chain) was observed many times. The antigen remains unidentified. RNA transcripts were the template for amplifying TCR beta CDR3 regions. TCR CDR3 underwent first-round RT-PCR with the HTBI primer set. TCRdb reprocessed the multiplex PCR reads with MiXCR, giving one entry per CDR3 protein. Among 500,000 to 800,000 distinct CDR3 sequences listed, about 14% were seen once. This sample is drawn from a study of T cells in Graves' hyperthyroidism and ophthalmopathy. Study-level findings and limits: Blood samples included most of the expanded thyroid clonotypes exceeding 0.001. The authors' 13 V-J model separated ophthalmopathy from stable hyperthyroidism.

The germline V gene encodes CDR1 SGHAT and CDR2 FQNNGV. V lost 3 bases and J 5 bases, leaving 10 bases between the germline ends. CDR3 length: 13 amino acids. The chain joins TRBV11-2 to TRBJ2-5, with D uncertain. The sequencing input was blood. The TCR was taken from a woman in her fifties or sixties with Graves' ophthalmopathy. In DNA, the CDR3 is TGTGCCAGCAGCTTTAGAATCGGGGAGACCCAGTACTTC. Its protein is CASSFRIGETQYF.